What follows is one TCR beta chain and its context. The antigen remains unidentified. TCRbeta library preparation incorporated unique molecular identifiers. TCRdb analysed the PCR reads with MiXCR anew, one entry per CDR3 protein. In the table there are about 830,000 distinct CDR3 sequences, 16% of which are singletons. These data belong to a study of T-cell reconstitution after alpha-beta-depleted transplantation in children. Study-wide findings and caveats: Reports say that about two months after transplant, the alpha-beta T cells came out of several hundred graft clones that had expanded. By one year post-transplant, T-cell counts and diversity largely arose from T cells that were newly produced.

The specimen comprised PBMCs, mostly from graft donor cells, sampled 360 days after TCRalphabeta/CD19-depleted stem cell transplant. This clonotype was sampled from a male patient under 18 who had a stem cell transplant for acute lymphoblastic leukemia, so the T cells may come from the graft donor.

CDR3: CASSLKRVIGIYEQYF. Here the CDR3 DNA reads TGTGCCAGCAGCTTAAAAAGGGTAATAGGAATCTACGAGCAGTACTTC. The V gene is TRBV7-8, the J gene TRBJ2-7; D ambiguous. There are 16 residues in the CDR3. Trimming took 2 bases from V and 3 from J, leaving 17 bases between them. Germline V gives CDR1 SGHVS, CDR2 FQNEAQ.